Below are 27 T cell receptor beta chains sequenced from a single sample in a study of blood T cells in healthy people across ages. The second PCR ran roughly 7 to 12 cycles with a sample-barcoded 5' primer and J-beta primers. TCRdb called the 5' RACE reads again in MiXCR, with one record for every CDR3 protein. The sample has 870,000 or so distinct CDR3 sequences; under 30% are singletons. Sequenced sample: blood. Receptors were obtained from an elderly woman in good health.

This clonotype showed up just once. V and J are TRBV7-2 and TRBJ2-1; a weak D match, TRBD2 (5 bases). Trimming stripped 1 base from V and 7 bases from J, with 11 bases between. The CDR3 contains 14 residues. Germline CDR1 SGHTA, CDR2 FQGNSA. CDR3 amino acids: CASSLDRTPNEQFF. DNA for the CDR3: TGTGCCAGCAGCTTAGATAGGACTCCAAATGAGCAGTTCTTC.

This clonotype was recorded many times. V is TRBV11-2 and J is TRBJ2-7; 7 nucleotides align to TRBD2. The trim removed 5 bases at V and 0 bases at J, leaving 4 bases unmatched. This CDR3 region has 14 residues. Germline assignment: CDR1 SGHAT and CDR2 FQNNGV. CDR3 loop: CASSRGVSSYEQYF. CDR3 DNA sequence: TGTGCCAGCAGCCGGGGGGTCAGCTCCTACGAGCAGTACTTC. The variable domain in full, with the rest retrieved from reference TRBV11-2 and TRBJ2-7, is EAGVAQSPRYKIIEKRQSVAFWCNPISGHATLYWYQQILGQGPKLLIQFQNNGVVDDSQLPKDRFSAERLKGVDSTLKIQPAKLEDSAVYLCASSRGVSSYEQYFGPGTRLTVT.

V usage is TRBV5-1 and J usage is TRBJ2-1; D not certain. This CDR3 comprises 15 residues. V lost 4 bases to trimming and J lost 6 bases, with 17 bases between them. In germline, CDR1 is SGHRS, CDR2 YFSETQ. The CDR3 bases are TGCGCCAGCAGCCAAGACGTTTCTGGTGGCAATGAGCAGTTCTTC. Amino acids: CASSQDVSGGNEQFF.

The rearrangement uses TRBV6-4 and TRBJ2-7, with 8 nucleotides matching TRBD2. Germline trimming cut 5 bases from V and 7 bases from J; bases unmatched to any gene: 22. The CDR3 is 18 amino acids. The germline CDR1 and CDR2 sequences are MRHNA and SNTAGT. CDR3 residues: CASSPQAGAFSSTNEQYF. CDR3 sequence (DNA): TGTGCCAGCAGTCCCCAAGCGGGGGCCTTTTCATCCACCAATGAGCAGTACTTC.

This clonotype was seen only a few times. CDR3 residues: CASSSLLGEISTDTQYF. The CDR3 DNA follows: TGCGCCAGCAGCTCTTTATTGGGCGAAATTAGCACAGATACGCAGTATTTT. V is TRBV5-1 and J is TRBJ2-3; D gene uncertain. Germline V CDR1 and CDR2: SGHRS, YFSETQ. This CDR3 spans 17 amino acids. Trimming took off 3 bases at V and 0 bases at J, with 17 bases between the two ends.

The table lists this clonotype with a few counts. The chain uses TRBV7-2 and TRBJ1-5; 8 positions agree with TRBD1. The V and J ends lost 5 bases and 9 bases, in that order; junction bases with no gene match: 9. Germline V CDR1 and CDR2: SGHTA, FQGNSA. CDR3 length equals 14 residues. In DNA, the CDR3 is TGTGCCAGCAGCACCGACAGGGGATATCCGCCCCAGCATTTT. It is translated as CASSTDRGYPPQHF.

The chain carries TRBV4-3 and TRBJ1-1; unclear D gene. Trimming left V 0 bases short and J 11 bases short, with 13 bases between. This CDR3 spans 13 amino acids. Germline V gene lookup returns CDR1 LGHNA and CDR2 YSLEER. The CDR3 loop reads CASSQDRLAGAFF. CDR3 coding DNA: TGCGCCAGCAGCCAAGATCGGCTAGCTGGGGCTTTCTTT.

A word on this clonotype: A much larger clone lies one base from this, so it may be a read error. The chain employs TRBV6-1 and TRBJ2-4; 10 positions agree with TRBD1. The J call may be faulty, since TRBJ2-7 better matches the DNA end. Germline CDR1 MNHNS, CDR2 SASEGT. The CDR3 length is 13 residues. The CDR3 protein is CACSGDRGYEQYF. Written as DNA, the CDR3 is TGTGCCTGCAGCGGGGACAGGGGTTACGAGCAGTACTTC.

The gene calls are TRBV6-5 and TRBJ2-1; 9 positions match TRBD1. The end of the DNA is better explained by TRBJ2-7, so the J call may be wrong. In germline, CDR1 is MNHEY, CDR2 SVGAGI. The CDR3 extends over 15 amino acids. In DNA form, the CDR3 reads TGTGCCAGCAGTACGACCGGGACAGGGTACAATGAGCAGTACTTC. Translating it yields CASSTTGTGYNEQYF.

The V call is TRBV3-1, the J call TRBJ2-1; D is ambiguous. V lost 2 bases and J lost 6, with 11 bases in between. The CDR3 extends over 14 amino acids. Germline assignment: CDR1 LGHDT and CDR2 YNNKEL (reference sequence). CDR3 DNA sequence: TGTGCCAGCAGCCAAACCCGGCCGCGCAATGAGCAGTTCTTC. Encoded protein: CASSQTRPRNEQFF.

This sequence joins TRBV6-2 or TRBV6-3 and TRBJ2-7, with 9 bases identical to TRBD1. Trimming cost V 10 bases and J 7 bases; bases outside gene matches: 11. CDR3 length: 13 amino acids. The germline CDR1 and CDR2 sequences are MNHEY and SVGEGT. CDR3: CATGQGGRNEQYF. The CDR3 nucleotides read TGTGCCACGGGACAGGGAGGGCGCAATGAGCAGTACTTC.

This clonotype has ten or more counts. DNA of the CDR3: TGTGCCAGCAGCCTTGGACGGAACTCTGGGGCCAACGTCCTGACTTTC. Translating gives CASSLGRNSGANVLTF. V gene TRBV7-9 combines with J gene TRBJ2-6; D gene unclear. With 5 bases removed from V and 0 bases from J, the gap between germline ends came to 11 bases. Germline V gene lookup returns CDR1 SEHNR and CDR2 FQNEAQ (reference sequence). The CDR3 extends over 16 amino acids. Full variable domain (remainder filled in from reference TRBV7-9 and TRBJ2-6): DTGVSQNPRHKITKRGQNVTFRCDPISEHNRLYWYRQTLGQGPEFLTYFQNEAQLEKSRLLSDRFSAERPKGSFSTLEIQRTEQGDSAMYLCASSLGRNSGANVLTFGAGSRLTVL.

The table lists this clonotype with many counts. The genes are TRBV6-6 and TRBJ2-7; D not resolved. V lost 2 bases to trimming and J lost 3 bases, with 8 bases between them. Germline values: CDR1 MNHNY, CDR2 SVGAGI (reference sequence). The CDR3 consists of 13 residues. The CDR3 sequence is CASSYKGDYEQYF. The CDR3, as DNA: TGTGCCAGCAGTTACAAGGGCGACTACGAGCAGTACTTC.

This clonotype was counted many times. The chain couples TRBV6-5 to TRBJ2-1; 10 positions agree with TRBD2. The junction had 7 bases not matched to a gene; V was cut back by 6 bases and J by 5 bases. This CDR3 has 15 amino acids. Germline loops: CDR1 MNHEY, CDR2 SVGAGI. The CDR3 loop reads CASSKLAGGHNEQFF. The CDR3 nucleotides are TGTGCCAGCAGCAAGTTAGCGGGGGGTCACAATGAGCAGTTCTTC.

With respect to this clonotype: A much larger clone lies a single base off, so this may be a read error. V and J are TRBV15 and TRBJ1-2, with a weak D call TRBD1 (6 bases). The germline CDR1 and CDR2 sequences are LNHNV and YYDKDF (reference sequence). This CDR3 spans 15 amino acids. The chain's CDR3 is CATSTSGTSPGGCTF. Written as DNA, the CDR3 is TGTGCCACCAGCACCTCCGGGACGTCTCCGGGGGGCTGCACCTTC.

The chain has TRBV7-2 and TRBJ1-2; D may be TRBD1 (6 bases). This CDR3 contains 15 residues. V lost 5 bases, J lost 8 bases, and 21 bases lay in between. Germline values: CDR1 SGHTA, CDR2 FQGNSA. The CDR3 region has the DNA TGTGCCAGCAGCCCAGAGATAGGGGGGGCCTACGGCTACACCTTC. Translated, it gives CASSPEIGGAYGYTF.

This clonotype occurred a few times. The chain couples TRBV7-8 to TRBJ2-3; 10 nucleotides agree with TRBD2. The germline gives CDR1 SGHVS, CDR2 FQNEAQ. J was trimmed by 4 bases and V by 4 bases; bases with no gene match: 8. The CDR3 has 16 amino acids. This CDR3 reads CASSSSSGGVADTQYF. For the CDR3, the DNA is TGTGCCAGCAGCTCCAGCAGCGGGGGGGTAGCAGATACGCAGTATTTT.

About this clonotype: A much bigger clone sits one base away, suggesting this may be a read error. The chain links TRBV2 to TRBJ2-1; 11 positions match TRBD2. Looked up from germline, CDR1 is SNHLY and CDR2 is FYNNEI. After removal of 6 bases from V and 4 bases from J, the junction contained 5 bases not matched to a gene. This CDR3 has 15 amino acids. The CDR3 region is CASSGRLAGYNEQFF. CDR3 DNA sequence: TGTGCCAGCAGCGGGAGACTAGCGGGATACAATGAGCAGTTCTTC.

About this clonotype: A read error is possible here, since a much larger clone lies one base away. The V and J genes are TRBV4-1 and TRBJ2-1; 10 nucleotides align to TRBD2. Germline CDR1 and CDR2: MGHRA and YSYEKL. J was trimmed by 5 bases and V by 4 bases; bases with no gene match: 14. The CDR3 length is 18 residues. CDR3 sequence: CASSRTSGSSGGNNEQFF. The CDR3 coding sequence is TGCGCCAGCAGCCGGACTAGCGGCTCATCCGGGGGTAACAATGAGCAGTTCTTC.

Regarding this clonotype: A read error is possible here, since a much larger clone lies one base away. The CDR3 reads CPSSVTPNTEAFF. CDR3 in DNA: TGTCCCAGCAGCGTTACCCCGAACACTGAAGCTTTCTTT. The chain links TRBV9 to TRBJ1-1; D is undetermined. CDR1 is SGDLS and CDR2 is YYNGEE in the germline V gene. The CDR3 spans 13 residues.

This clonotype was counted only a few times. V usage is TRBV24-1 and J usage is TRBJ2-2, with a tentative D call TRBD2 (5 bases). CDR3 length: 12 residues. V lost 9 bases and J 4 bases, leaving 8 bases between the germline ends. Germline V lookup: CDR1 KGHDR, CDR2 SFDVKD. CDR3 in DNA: TGTGCCACCCAAAGCGGCACCGGGGAGCTGTTTTTT. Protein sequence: CATQSGTGELFF.

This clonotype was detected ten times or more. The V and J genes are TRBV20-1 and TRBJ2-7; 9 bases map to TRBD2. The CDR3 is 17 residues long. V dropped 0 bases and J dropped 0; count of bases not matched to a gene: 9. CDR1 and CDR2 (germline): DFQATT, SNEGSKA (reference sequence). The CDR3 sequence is CSARERAIAGASYEQYF. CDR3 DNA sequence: TGCAGTGCTAGAGAACGGGCCATAGCGGGGGCCTCCTACGAGCAGTACTTC.

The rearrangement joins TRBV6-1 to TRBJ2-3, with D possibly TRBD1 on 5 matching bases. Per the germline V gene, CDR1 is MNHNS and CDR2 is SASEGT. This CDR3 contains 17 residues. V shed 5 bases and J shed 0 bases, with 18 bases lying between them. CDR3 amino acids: CASSPQKGPLSTDTQYF. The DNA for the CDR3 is TGTGCCAGCAGTCCCCAAAAGGGGCCTCTTAGCACAGATACGCAGTATTTT.

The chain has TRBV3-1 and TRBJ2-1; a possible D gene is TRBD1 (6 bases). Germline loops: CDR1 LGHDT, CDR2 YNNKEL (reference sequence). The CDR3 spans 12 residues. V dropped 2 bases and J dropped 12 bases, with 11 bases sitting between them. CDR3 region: CASSQNRVRQFF. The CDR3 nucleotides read TGTGCCAGCAGCCAAAACAGGGTAAGGCAGTTCTTC.

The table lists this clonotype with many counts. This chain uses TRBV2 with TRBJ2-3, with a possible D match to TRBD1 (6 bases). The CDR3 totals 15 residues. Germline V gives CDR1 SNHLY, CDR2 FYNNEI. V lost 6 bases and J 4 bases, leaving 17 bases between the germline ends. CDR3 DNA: TGTGCCAGCAGGCGGACAGAGGGAGTCGCAGATACGCAGTATTTT. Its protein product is CASRRTEGVADTQYF. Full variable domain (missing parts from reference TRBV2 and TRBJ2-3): EPEVTQTPSHQVTQMGQEVILRCVPISNHLYFYWYRQILGQKVEFLVSFYNNEISEKSEIFDDQFSVERPDGSNFTLKIRSTKLEDSAMYFCASRRTEGVADTQYFGPGTRLTVL.

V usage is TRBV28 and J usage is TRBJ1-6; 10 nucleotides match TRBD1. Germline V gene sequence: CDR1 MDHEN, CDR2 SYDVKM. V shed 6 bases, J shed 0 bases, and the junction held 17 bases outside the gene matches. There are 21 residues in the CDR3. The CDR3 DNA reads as TGTGCCAGCAGCTCCTACTTCCCGGGACAGGGGCAAAACTCCTATAATTCACCCCTCCACTTT. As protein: CASSSYFPGQGQNSYNSPLHF.

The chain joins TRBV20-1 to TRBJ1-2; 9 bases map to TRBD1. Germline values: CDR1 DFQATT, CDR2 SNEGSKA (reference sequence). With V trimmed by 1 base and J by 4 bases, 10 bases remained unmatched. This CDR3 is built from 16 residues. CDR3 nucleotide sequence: TGCAGTGCTAGAGGGCGGGGGACAGGGATCGGCTATGGCTACACCTTC. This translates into CSARGRGTGIGYGYTF.